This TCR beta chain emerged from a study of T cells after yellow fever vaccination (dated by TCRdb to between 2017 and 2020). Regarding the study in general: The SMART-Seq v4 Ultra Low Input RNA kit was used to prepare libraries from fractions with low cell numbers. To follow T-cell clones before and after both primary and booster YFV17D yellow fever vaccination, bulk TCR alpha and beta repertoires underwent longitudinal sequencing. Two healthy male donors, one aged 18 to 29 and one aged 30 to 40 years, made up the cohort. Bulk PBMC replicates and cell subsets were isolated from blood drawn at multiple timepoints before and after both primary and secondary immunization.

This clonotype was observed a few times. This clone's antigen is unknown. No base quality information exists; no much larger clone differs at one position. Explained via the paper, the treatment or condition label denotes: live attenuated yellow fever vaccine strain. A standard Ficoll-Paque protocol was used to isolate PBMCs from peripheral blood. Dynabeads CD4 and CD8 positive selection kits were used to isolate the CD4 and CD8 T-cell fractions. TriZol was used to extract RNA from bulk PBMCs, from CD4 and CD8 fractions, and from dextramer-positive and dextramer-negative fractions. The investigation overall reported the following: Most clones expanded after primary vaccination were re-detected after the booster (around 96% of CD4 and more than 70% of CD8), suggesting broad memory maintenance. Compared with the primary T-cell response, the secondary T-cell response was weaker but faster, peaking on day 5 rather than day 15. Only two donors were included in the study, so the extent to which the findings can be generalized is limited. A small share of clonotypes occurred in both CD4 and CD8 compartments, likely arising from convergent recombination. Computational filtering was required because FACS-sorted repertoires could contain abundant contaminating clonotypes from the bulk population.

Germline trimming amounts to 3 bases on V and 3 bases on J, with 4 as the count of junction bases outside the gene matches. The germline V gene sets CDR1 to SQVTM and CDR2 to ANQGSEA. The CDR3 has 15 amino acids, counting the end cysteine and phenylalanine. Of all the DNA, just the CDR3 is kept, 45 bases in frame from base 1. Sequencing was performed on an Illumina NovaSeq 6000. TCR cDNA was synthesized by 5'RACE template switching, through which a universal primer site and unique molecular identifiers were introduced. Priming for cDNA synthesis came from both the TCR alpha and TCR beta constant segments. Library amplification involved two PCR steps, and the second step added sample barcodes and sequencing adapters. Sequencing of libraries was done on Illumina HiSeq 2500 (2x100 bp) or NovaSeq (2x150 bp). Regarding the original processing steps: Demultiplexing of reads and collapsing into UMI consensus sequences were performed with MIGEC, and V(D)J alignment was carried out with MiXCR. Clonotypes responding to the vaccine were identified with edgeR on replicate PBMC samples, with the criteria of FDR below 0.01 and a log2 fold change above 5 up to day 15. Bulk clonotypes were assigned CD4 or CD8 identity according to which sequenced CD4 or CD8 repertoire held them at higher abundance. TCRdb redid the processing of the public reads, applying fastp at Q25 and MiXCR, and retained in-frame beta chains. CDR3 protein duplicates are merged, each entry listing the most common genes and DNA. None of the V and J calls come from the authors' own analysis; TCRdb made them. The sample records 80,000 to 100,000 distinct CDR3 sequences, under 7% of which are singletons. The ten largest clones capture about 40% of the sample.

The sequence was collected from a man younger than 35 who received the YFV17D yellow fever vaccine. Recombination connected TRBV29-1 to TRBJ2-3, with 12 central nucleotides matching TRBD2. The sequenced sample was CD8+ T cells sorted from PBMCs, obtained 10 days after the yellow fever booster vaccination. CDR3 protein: CSVDGLAGLTDTQYF. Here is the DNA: TGCAGCGTTGACGGACTAGCGGGGTTAACAGATACGCAGTATTTT.